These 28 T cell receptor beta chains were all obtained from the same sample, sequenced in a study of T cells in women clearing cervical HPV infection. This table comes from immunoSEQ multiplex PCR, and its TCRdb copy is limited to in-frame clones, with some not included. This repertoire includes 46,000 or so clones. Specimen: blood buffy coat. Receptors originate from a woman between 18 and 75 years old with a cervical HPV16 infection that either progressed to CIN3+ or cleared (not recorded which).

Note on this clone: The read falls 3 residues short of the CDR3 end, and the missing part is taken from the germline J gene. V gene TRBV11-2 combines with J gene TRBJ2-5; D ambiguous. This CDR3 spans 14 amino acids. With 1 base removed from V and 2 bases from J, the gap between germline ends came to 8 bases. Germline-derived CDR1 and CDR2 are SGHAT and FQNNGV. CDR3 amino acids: CASSLGASQETQYF. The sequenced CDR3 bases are TGTGCCAGCAGCTTAGGGGCCTCTCAAGAGACC.

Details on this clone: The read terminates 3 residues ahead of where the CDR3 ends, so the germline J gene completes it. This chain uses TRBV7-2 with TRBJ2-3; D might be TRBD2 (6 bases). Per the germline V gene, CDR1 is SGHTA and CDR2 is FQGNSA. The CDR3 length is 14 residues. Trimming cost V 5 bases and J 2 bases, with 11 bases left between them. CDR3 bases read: TGTGCCAGCAGCGGGGACTCGACCACAGATACG. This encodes CASSGDSTTDT. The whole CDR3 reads CASSGDSTTDTQYF.

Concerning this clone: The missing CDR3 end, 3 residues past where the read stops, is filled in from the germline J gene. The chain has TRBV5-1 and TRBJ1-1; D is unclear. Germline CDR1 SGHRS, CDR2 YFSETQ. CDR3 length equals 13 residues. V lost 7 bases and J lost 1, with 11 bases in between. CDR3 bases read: TGCGCCAGCTCGTTACTTACGAACACTGAA. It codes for CASSLLTNTE. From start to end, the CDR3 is CASSLLTNTEAFF. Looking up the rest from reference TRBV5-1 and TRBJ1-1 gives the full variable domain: KAGVTQTPRYLIKTRGQQVTLSCSPISGHRSVSWYQQTPGQGLQFLFEYFSETQRNKGNFPGRFSGRQFSNSRSEMNVSTLELGDSALYLCASSLLTNTEAFFGQGTRLTVV.

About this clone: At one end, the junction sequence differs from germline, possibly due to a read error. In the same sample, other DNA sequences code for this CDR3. The CDR3 bases that were read are TGTGCCAGTAGTATAGATGACAGGGGTGGAAACACG. This encodes CASSIDDRGGNT. The full CDR3 reads CASSIDDRGGNTIYF. This chain connects TRBV19 to TRBJ1-3, with 8 bases aligning to TRBD1. The read halts 3 residues ahead of the CDR3 end, with the missing end drawn from the germline J gene. The CDR3 spans 15 residues. Germline loops: CDR1 LNHDA, CDR2 SQIVND (reference sequence). Full variable domain (remainder filled in from reference TRBV19 and TRBJ1-3): DGGITQSPKYLFRKEGQNVTLSCEQNLNHDAMYWYRQDPGQGLRLIYYSQIVNDFQKGDIAEGYSVSREKKESFPLTVTSAQKNPTAFYLCASSIDDRGGNTIYFGEGSWLTVV.

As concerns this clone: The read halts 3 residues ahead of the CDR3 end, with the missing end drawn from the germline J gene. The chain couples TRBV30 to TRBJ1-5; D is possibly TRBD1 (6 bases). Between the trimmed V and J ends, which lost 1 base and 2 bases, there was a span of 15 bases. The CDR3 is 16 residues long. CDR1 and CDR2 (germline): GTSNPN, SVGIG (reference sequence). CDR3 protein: CAWSGPGQWGNQPQHF. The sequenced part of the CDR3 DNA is TGTGCCTGGAGTGGCCCCGGACAGTGGGGCAATCAGCCC.

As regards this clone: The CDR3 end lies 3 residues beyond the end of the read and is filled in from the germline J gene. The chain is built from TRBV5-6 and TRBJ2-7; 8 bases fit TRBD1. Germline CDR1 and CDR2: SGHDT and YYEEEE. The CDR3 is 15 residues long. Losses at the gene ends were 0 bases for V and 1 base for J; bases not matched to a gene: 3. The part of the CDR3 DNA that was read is TGTGCCAGCAGCTTGGGGACAGGGAGGTCCTACGAG. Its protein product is CASSLGTGRSYE. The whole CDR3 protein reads CASSLGTGRSYEQYF.

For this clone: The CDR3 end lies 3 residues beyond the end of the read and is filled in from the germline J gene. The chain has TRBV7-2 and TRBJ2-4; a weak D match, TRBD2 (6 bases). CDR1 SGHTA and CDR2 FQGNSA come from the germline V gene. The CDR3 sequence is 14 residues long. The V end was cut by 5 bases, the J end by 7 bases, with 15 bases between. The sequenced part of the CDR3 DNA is TGTGCCAGCAGCGAGGACTACAATCAGAACATT. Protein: CASSEDYNQNI. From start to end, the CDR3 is CASSEDYNQNIQYF.

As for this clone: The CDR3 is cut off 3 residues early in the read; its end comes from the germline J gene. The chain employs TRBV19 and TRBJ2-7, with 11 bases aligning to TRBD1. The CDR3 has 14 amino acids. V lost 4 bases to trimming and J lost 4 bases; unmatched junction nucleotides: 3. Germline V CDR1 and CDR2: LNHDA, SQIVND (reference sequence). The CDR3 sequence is CASSRGQGEYEQYF. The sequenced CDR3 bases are TGTGCCAGTAGTAGGGGACAGGGGGAGTACGAG.

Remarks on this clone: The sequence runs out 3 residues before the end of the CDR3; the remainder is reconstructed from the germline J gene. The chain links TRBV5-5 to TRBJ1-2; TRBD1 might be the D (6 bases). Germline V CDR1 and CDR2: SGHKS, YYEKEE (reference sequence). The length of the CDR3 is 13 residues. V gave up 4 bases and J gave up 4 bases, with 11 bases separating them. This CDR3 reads CASSLGQIYGYTF. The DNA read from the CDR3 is TGTGCCAGCAGCCTTGGACAGATCTATGGC.

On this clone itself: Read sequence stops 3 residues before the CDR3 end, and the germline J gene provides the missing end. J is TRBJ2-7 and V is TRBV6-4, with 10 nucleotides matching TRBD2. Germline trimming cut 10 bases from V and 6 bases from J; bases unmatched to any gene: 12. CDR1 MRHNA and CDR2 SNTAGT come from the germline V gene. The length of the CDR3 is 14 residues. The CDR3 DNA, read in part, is TGTGCCACCTCGAAAGCGGGAGGGTCGGGCGAG. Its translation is CATSKAGGSGE. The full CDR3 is CATSKAGGSGEQYF.

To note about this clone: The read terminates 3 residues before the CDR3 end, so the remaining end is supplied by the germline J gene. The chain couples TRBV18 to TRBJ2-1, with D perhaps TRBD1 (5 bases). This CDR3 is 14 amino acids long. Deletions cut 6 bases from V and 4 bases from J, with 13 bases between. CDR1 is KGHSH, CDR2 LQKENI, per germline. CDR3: CASSPGAQYNEQFF. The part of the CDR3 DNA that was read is TGTGCCAGCTCCCCTGGGGCCCAGTACAATGAG.

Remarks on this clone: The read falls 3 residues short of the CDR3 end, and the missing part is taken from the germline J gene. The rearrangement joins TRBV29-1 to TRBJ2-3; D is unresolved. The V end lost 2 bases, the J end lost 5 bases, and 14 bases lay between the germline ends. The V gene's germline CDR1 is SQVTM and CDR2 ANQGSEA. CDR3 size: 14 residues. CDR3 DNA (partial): TGCAGCGTTGAAAATAGGCTAGTCAGAGATACG. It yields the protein CSVENRLVRDT. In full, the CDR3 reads CSVENRLVRDTQYF.

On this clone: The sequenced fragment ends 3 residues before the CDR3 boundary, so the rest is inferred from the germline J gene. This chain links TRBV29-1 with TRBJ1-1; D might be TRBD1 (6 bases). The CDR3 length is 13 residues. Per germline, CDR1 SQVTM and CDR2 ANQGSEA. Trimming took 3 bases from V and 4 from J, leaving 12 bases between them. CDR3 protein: CSVDPRGLTEAFF. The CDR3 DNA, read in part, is TGCAGCGTTGATCCCAGGGGCCTCACTGAA.

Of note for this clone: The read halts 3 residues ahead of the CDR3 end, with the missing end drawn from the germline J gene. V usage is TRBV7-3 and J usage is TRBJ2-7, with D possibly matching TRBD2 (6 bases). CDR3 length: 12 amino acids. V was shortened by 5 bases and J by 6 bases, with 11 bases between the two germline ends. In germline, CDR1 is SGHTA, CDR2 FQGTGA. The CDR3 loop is CASSRDSGEQYF. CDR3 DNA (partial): TGTGCCAGCAGCAGGGACTCGGGCGAG.

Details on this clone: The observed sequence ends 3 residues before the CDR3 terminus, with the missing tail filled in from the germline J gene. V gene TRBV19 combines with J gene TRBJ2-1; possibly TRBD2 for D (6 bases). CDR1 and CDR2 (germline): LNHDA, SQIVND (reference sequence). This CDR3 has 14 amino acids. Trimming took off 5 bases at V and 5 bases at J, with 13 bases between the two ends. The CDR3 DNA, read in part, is TGTGCCAGTAGTTGGGGCGGGGTGAACAATGAG. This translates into CASSWGGVNNE. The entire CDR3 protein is CASSWGGVNNEQFF.

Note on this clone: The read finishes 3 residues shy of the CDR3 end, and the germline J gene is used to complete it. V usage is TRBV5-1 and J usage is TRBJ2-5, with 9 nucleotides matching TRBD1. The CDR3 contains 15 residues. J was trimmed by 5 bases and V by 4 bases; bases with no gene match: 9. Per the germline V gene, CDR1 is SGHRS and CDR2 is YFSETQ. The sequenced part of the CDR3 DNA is TGCGCCAGCAGCCATAACAGGGGGCGCCTGGAGACC. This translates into CASSHNRGRLET. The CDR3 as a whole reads CASSHNRGRLETQYF.

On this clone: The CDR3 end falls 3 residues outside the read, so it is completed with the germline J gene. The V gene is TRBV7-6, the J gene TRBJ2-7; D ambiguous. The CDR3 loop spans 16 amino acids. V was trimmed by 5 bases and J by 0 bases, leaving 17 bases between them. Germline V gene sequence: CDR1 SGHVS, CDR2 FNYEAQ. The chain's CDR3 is CASSPGSSRSSYEQYF. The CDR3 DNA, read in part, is TGTGCCAGCAGCCCCGGGTCGAGCCGCAGCTCCTACGAG. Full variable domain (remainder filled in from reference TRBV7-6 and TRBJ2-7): GAGVSQSPRYKVTKRGQDVALRCDPISGHVSLYWYRQALGQGPEFLTYFNYEAQQDKSGLPNDRFSAERPEGSISTLTIQRTEQRDSAMYRCASSPGSSRSSYEQYFGPGTRLTVT.

The CDR3 sequence is CASSYWTGINYGYTF. The part of the CDR3 DNA that was read is TGTGCCAGCAGCTACTGGACAGGGATAAACTATGGC. The chain combines TRBV5-6 with TRBJ1-2, with 8 bases lining up with TRBD1. The read ends 3 residues before the CDR3 terminus; that terminus is restored from the germline J gene. Germline-derived CDR1 and CDR2 are SGHDT and YYEEEE. This CDR3 spans 15 amino acids. J lost 2 bases, V lost 3 bases, and 6 bases had no gene match.

The sequenced part of the CDR3 DNA is TGTGCCAGCAGCCCCGGGTCCACGAATGAAAAG. This translates into CASSPGSTNEK. The full CDR3 sequence reads CASSPGSTNEKLFF. This chain connects TRBV7-9 to TRBJ2-2; D is unresolved. The read terminates 3 residues before the CDR3 end, so the remaining end is supplied by the germline J gene. Per germline, CDR1 SEHNR and CDR2 FQNEAQ (reference sequence). CDR3 length: 14 amino acids.

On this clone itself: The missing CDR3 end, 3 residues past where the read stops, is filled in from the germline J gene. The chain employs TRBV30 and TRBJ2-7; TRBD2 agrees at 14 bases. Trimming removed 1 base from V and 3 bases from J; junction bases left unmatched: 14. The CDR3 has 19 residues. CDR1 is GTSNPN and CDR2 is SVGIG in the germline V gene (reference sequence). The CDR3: CAWSALWTSGRPKVYEQYF. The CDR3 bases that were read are TGTGCCTGGAGTGCCCTCTGGACTAGCGGGAGGCCCAAGGTCTACGAG.

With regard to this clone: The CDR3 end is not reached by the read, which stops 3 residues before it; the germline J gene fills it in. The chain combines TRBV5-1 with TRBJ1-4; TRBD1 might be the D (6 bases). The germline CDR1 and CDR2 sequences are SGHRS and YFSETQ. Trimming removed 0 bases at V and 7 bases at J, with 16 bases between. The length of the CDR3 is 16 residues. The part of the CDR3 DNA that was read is TGCGCCAGCAGCTTGGAGGCACAGGGCGCCGGTGAAAAA. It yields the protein CASSLEAQGAGEK. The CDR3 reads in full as CASSLEAQGAGEKLFF.

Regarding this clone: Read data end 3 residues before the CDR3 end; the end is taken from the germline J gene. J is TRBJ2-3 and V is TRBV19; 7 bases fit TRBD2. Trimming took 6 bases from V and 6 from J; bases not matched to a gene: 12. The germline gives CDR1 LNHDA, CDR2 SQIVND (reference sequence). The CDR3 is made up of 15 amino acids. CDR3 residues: CASRERGAMLDTQYF. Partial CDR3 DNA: TGTGCCAGTAGGGAGCGGGGAGCGATGTTGGATACG.

The CDR3 sequence is CASNGAGRDYEQYF. The covered CDR3 bases are TGTGCCAGCAACGGTGCTGGGCGGGACTACGAG. V is TRBV11-2 and J is TRBJ2-7; D may be TRBD2 (6 bases). With the read ending 3 residues before the CDR3 end, the germline J gene is used to fill in that end. Per germline, CDR1 SGHAT and CDR2 FQNNGV. V lost 7 bases and J lost 3, with 16 bases in between. The CDR3 is 14 amino acids.

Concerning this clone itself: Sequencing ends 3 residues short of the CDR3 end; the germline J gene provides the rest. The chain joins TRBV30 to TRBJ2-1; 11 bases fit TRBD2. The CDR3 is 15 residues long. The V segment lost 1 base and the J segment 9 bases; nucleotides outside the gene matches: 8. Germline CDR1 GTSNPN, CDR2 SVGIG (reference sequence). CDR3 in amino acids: CAWSGLAGSVGEQFF. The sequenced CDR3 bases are TGTGCCTGGAGTGGACTAGCGGGATCAGTTGGTGAG.

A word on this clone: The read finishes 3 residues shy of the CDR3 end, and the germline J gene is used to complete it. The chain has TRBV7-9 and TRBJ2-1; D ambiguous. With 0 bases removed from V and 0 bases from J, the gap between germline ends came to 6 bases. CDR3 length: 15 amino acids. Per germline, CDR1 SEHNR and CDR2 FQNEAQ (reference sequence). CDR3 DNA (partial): TGTGCCAGCAGCTTAGCGCCTAGCTCCTACAATGAG. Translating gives CASSLAPSSYNE. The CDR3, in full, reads CASSLAPSSYNEQFF.

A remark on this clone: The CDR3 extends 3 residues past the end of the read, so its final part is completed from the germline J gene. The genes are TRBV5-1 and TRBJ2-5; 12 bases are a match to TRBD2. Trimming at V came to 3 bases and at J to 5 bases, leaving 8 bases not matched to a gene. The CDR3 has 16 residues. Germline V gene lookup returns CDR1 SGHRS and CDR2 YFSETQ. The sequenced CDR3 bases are TGCGCCAGCAGCTCACGACTAGCGGGAGTCGGGGAGACC. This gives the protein CASSSRLAGVGET. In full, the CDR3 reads CASSSRLAGVGETQYF.

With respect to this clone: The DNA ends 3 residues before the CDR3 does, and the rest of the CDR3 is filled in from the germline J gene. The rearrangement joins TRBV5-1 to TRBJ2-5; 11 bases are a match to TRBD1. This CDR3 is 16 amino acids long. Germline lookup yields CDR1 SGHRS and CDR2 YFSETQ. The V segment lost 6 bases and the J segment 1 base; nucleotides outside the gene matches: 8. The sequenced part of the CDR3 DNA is TGCGCCAGCACCGGACAGGGGGCGTTGGGCCAAGAGACC. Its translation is CASTGQGALGQET. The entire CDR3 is CASTGQGALGQETQYF.

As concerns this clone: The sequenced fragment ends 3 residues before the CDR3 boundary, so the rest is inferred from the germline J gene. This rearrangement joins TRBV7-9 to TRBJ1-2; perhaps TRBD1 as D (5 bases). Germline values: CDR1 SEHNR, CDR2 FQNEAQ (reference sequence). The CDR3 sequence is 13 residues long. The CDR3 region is CASSGTSLSDYTF. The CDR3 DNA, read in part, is TGTGCCAGCAGTGGGACTAGCTTAAGCGAC.